The 30 T cell receptor beta chains below were found in one sample sequenced in a study of yellow fever vaccine responses in identical twins. Each CDR3 protein gets one entry after TCRdb re-called the RT-PCR reads with MiXCR. Among under 20,000 distinct CDR3 sequences, roughly three fifths were seen once, and the ten largest hold 6.5% to 8.5%. Sequenced here: T cells from blood (PBMCs), unsorted or a sorted subset (not recorded which), sampled before or after yellow fever vaccination (not recorded which). The origin of the receptors is a woman aged 18 to 35 who received the yellow fever vaccine.

V is TRBV19 and J is TRBJ2-2, with D perhaps being TRBD1 or TRBD2 (5 bases each). V lost 3 bases and J lost 5, with 16 bases in between. There are 16 residues in the CDR3. Germline V gene sequence: CDR1 LNHDA, CDR2 SQIVND (reference sequence). The CDR3 sequence is CASSMYKGRGTGELFF. The CDR3 coding sequence is TGTGCCAGTAGTATGTATAAGGGGCGCGGGACCGGGGAGCTGTTTTTT.

About this clonotype: This CDR3 fails to terminate in the conserved phenylalanine or tryptophan, so it likely reflects a read error. V gene TRBV20-1 combines with J gene TRBJ1-5, with a possible D match to TRBD1 (5 bases). In germline, CDR1 is DFQATT, CDR2 SNEGSKA (reference sequence). Trimming took off 5 bases at V and 8 bases at J, with 13 bases between the two ends. The CDR3 runs 12 residues. CDR3 sequence (DNA): TGCAGTGCTGGGGGTCCACAAGAGCCCCAGCATTTA. Translated: CSAGGPQEPQHL.

This chain uses TRBV6-2 or TRBV6-3 with TRBJ2-7; TRBD1 matches 9 bases. The CDR3 is 19 residues long. V dropped 2 bases and J dropped 0; count of bases not matched to a gene: 14. The germline V gene has CDR1 MNHEY and CDR2 SVGEGT. The CDR3 region is CASSYHVSLGQGSSYEQYV. The DNA for the CDR3 is TGTGCCAGCAGTTACCACGTAAGTTTGGGACAGGGAAGCTCCTACGAGCAGTACGTC.

This clonotype was detected only a few times. The J gene is TRBJ2-2, the V gene TRBV5-1, with a tentative D call TRBD2 (6 bases). Trimming removed 4 bases from V and 3 bases from J, with 10 bases in between. Germline V CDR1 and CDR2: SGHRS, YFSETQ. CDR3 length: 14 amino acids. The CDR3 sequence: CASSGTADTGELFF. CDR3 nucleotide sequence: TGCGCCAGCAGCGGGACTGCGGACACCGGGGAGCTGTTTTTT.

The chain couples TRBV3-1 to TRBJ1-2; 7 bases are shared with TRBD1. From germline, CDR1 is LGHDT and CDR2 YNNKEL (reference sequence). The CDR3 loop spans 13 amino acids. J lost 3 bases, V lost 4 bases, and 2 bases had no gene match. CDR3 coding DNA: TGTGCCAGCAGCCCAACAGGGGACTATGGCTACACCTTC. This encodes CASSPTGDYGYTF.

This clonotype occurred a few times. The gene calls are TRBV11-1 and TRBJ1-6; 7 positions match TRBD1. The CDR3 consists of 18 residues. Germline CDR1 SGHAT, CDR2 FQDESV (reference sequence). After removal of 3 bases from V and 2 bases from J, the junction contained 10 bases not matched to a gene. CDR3: CASSFTPQGGAYNSPLHF. CDR3 DNA: TGTGCCAGCAGCTTCACACCCCAGGGGGGCGCCTATAATTCACCCCTCCACTTT.

As to this clonotype: The junction departs from germline at one end; a sequencing error may be responsible. The chain is built from TRBV18 and TRBJ2-7; maybe TRBD1 (5 bases). This CDR3 is built from 12 residues. CDR1 is KGHSH and CDR2 is LQKENI in the germline V gene. As DNA, the CDR3 is TGTGCCAGCTCGCCACAGGCTCACGAGCAGTACTTC. This encodes CASSPQAHEQYF.

The chain has TRBV29-1 and TRBJ1-4; 7 bases agree with TRBD1. There are 14 residues in the CDR3. With V trimmed by 7 bases and J by 7 bases, 12 bases remained unmatched. Germline CDR1 is SQVTM and CDR2 is ANQGSEA. The CDR3 coding sequence is TGCAGCGCCGGCGTGGACAGGAGGTCTGAAAAACTGTTTTTT. It is translated as CSAGVDRRSEKLFF.

This sequence joins TRBV20-1 and TRBJ1-5; D ambiguous. V was shortened by 1 base and J by 4 bases, with 5 bases between the two germline ends. Germline V lookup: CDR1 DFQATT, CDR2 SNEGSKA (reference sequence). The CDR3 is made up of 12 amino acids. In DNA, the CDR3 is TGCAGTGCTAGAGGCAGGAATCAGCCCCAGCATTTT. Its translation: CSARGRNQPQHF.

This clonotype was counted a single time. The genes are TRBV11-2 and TRBJ2-7; D is uncertain. The CDR3 length is 14 residues. Germline CDR1 and CDR2: SGHAT and FQNNGV. Trimming removed 5 bases from V and 1 base from J, with 12 bases in between. Here the CDR3 DNA reads TGTGCCAGCAGCCCCCGGTTCGAATCCTACGAGCAGTACTTC. Protein: CASSPRFESYEQYF.

In its sample, this clonotype was seen a few times. The rearrangement uses TRBV18 and TRBJ1-1, with TRBD1 matching 9 bases. Trimming cost V 2 bases and J 5 bases; bases outside gene matches: 3. CDR1 and CDR2 from the germline V gene are KGHSH and LQKENI. This CDR3 is built from 14 residues. CDR3 loop: CASSPRTGETEAFF. DNA of the CDR3: TGTGCCAGCTCACCAAGGACAGGGGAAACTGAAGCTTTCTTT. The entire variable domain, with the rest obtained from reference TRBV18 and TRBJ1-1, is as follows: NAGVMQNPRHLVRRRGQEARLRCSPMKGHSHVYWYRQLPEEGLKFMVYLQKENIIDESGMPKERFSAEFPKEGPSILRIQQVVRGDSAAYFCASSPRTGETEAFFGQGTRLTVV.

The chain joins TRBV28 to TRBJ2-7, with D possibly TRBD1 on 5 matching bases. The CDR3 has 12 amino acids. Germline V lookup: CDR1 MDHEN, CDR2 SYDVKM. Trimming cost V 7 bases and J 5 bases, with 12 bases left between them. CDR3 amino acids: CASMGLRNEQYF. CDR3 sequence (DNA): TGTGCCAGCATGGGGCTCAGGAACGAGCAGTACTTC. Full variable domain (missing parts from reference TRBV28 and TRBJ2-7): DVKVTQSSRYLVKRTGEKVFLECVQDMDHENMFWYRQDPGLGLRLIYFSYDVKMKEKGDIPEGYSVSREKKERFSLILESASTNQTSMYLCASMGLRNEQYFGPGTRLTVT.

This chain connects TRBV11-1 to TRBJ2-2; a weak D match, TRBD1 (5 bases). The germline V and J ends were trimmed by 0 bases and 1 base, with 9 bases remaining between them. Germline CDR1 reads SGHAT; CDR2 reads FQDESV (reference sequence). There are 16 residues in the CDR3. The CDR3 here is CASSLAVGQNTGELFF. CDR3 sequence (DNA): TGTGCCAGCAGCTTAGCTGTAGGACAGAACACCGGGGAGCTGTTTTTT. Full variable domain (rest looked up from reference TRBV11-1 and TRBJ2-2): EAEVAQSPRYKITEKSQAVAFWCDPISGHATLYWYRQILGQGPELLVQFQDESVVDDSQLPKDRFSAERLKGVDSTLKIQPAELGDSAMYLCASSLAVGQNTGELFFGEGSRLTVL.

The chain employs TRBV5-1 and TRBJ1-3; D unresolved. The CDR3 is made up of 15 amino acids. V was cut by 3 bases and J by 4 bases, with 14 bases left in between. Germline-derived CDR1 and CDR2 are SGHRS and YFSETQ. CDR3 residues: CASSSSGPGGNTIYF. In nucleotides, the CDR3 is TGCGCCAGCAGCTCCTCGGGTCCGGGAGGAAACACCATATATTTT.

The chain carries TRBV27 and TRBJ2-4, with TRBD1 identical over 8 bases. The germline CDR1 and CDR2 sequences are MNHEY and SMNVEV (reference sequence). CDR3 size: 13 residues. J gave up 9 bases and V 4 bases, and 5 bases lay outside the gene matches. CDR3 amino acids: CASSSQGVGIQYF. In DNA, the CDR3 is TGTGCCAGCAGTTCACAGGGGGTCGGCATTCAGTACTTC.

In DNA form, the CDR3 reads TGTGCCAGCACCGCGGGGGGCACGACTGAAGCTTTCTTT. Translating gives CASTAGGTTEAFF. The V call is TRBV6-1, the J call TRBJ1-1; the D gene is possibly TRBD1 (6 bases). Germline V gene lookup returns CDR1 MNHNS and CDR2 SASEGT. CDR3 size: 13 residues. V was clipped by 7 bases and J by 5 bases, with 14 bases between them.

This clonotype was counted between two and nine times. This rearrangement joins TRBV11-1 to TRBJ2-5; the D gene is possibly TRBD1 (6 bases). V was shortened by 6 bases and J by 5 bases, with 13 bases between the two germline ends. Germline V gene lookup returns CDR1 SGHAT and CDR2 FQDESV (reference sequence). The length of the CDR3 is 13 residues. CDR3 protein: CASSRGQSETQYF. The CDR3 DNA reads as TGTGCCAGCAGTCGAGGACAGTCTGAGACCCAGTACTTC.

This clonotype came up a few times. V and J are TRBV5-1 and TRBJ1-1; D unclear. Germline V gene data show CDR1 as SGHRS and CDR2 as YFSETQ. CDR3 length: 13 residues. The V end lost 0 bases, the J end lost 6 bases, and 9 bases lay between the germline ends. The CDR3 coding sequence is TGCGCCAGCAGCTTGGTGACAACGGCTGAAGCTTTCTTT. Translating gives CASSLVTTAEAFF.

V usage is TRBV12-3 or TRBV12-4 and J usage is TRBJ2-2, with no clear D. Trimming cost V 10 bases and J 2 bases, with 8 bases left between them. This CDR3 comprises 12 residues. The CDR3 DNA reads as TGTGCCATCGCCCAAAACACCGGGGAGCTGTTTTTT. Translating gives CAIAQNTGELFF.

In nucleotides, the CDR3 is TGTGCCAGCAGTTCCCTCTTGGGGAGCTCTAGCGAGCAGTACTTC. Its protein is CASSSLLGSSSEQYF. The chain joins TRBV12-3 or TRBV12-4 to TRBJ2-7; a weak D match, TRBD2 (5 bases). The germline V and J ends were trimmed by 4 bases and 6 bases, with 19 bases remaining between them. This CDR3 has 15 amino acids.

This clonotype has only a few counts. The rearrangement links TRBV29-1 to TRBJ1-1, with no clear D. Germline V CDR1 and CDR2: SQVTM, ANQGSEA. The CDR3 contains 11 residues. The chain's CDR3 is CTVERGTEAFF. The DNA for the CDR3 is TGCACCGTCGAGCGCGGCACTGAAGCTTTCTTT.

This clonotype was picked up one time. The CDR3 DNA is TGTGCCAGCAGCTCGCAAGGGAATCAGCCCCAGCATTTT. Protein sequence: CASSSQGNQPQHF. J is TRBJ1-5 and V is TRBV12-3 or TRBV12-4; D is ambiguous. The CDR3 extends over 13 amino acids. V lost 6 bases and J 4 bases, leaving 10 bases between the germline ends.

The chain is built from TRBV5-1 and TRBJ1-2; D is possibly TRBD1 (5 bases). Trimming stripped 0 bases from V and 5 bases from J, with 14 bases between. From germline, CDR1 is SGHRS and CDR2 YFSETQ. The CDR3 totals 15 residues. In DNA, the CDR3 is TGCGCCAGCAGCTTGGGTCAGGGAAGGGCGTATGGCTACACCTTC. Translated: CASSLGQGRAYGYTF.

This clonotype was observed a few times. V usage is TRBV11-2 and J usage is TRBJ2-1, with TRBD2 matching 9 bases. J gave up 9 bases and V 5 bases, and 14 bases lay outside the gene matches. The V gene's germline CDR1 is SGHAT and CDR2 FQNNGV. The CDR3 runs 16 residues. This CDR3 reads CASSRLSGGGGGEQFF. In DNA form, the CDR3 reads TGTGCCAGCAGCAGACTTAGCGGGGGTGGGGGGGGTGAGCAGTTCTTC. Complete variable domain (other parts from reference TRBV11-2 and TRBJ2-1): EAGVAQSPRYKIIEKRQSVAFWCNPISGHATLYWYQQILGQGPKLLIQFQNNGVVDDSQLPKDRFSAERLKGVDSTLKIQPAKLEDSAVYLCASSRLSGGGGGEQFFGPGTRLTVL.

The rearrangement uses TRBV28 and TRBJ2-1, with D perhaps matching TRBD1 (6 bases). Germline CDR1 and CDR2: MDHEN and SYDVKM. CDR3 length: 15 amino acids. Trimming left V 5 bases short and J 2 bases short, with 13 bases between. The CDR3 coding sequence is TGTGCCAGCAGTACTATCGGGACAACCTACAATGAGCAGTTCTTC. Its translation: CASSTIGTTYNEQFF.

This chain uses TRBV28 with TRBJ1-4; weak D call: TRBD1 (6 bases). The V gene's germline CDR1 is MDHEN and CDR2 SYDVKM. V lost 1 base, J lost 8 bases, and 11 bases lay in between. CDR3 length: 14 amino acids. This chain's CDR3 is CASSLSGGNEKLFF. The CDR3 nucleotides are TGTGCCAGCAGTTTATCCGGGGGCAACGAAAAACTGTTTTTT.

This chain links TRBV4-1 with TRBJ1-6; 8 bases are a match to TRBD1. After removal of 1 base from V and 10 bases from J, the junction contained 3 bases not matched to a gene. Germline lookup yields CDR1 MGHRA and CDR2 YSYEKL. The CDR3 spans 14 residues. The CDR3 DNA follows: TGCGCCAGCAGCCAAGGCAGGGGGCTCTCACCCCTCCACTTT. Protein product: CASSQGRGLSPLHF.

The V and J genes are TRBV20-1 and TRBJ1-5; D uncertain. This CDR3 is built from 12 residues. CDR1 and CDR2 from the germline V gene are DFQATT and SNEGSKA (reference sequence). V gave up 0 bases and J gave up 7 bases, with 7 bases separating them. The chain's CDR3 is CSARDSGQPQHF. The CDR3, as DNA: TGCAGTGCTAGAGATTCAGGACAGCCCCAGCATTTT.

CDR3 nucleotides: TGTGCCAGCAGCTTAACGGTTAGCGGGAGTTCCAATGAGCAGTTCTTC. Amino acids: CASSLTVSGSSNEQFF. V usage is TRBV7-3 and J usage is TRBJ2-1; 9 bases align to TRBD2. This CDR3 has 16 amino acids. Germline lookup yields CDR1 SGHTA and CDR2 FQGTGA. V dropped 0 bases and J dropped 6; count of bases not matched to a gene: 6.

This clonotype was found a few times. The V call is TRBV12-3 or TRBV12-4, the J call TRBJ1-1; 9 nucleotides agree with TRBD1. V shed 1 base, J shed 1 base, and the junction held 1 base outside the gene matches. This CDR3 region has 15 residues. The CDR3 DNA reads as TGTGCCAGCAGTTTAGTGGACAGGGGGAACACTGAAGCTTTCTTT. Translation gives CASSLVDRGNTEAFF.